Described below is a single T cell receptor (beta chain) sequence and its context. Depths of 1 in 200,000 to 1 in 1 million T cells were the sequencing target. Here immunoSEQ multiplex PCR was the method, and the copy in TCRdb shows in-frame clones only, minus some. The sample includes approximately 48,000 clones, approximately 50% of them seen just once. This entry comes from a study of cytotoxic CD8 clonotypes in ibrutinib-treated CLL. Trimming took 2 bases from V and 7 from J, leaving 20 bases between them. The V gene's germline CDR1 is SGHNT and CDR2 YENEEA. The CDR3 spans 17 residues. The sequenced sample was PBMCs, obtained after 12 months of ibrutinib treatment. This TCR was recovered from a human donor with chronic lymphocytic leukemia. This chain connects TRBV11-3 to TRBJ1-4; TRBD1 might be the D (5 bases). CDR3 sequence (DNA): TGTGCCAGCAGCTTATCTGACGGCAGGGCAATTTCTGAAAAACTGTTTTTT. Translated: CASSLSDGRAISEKLFF. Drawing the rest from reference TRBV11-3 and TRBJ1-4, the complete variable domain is EAGVVQSPRYKIIEKKQPVAFWCNPISGHNTLYWYLQNLGQGPELLIRYENEEAVDDSQLPKDRFSAERLKGVDSTLKIQPAELGDSAVYLCASSLSDGRAISEKLFFGSGTQLSVL.